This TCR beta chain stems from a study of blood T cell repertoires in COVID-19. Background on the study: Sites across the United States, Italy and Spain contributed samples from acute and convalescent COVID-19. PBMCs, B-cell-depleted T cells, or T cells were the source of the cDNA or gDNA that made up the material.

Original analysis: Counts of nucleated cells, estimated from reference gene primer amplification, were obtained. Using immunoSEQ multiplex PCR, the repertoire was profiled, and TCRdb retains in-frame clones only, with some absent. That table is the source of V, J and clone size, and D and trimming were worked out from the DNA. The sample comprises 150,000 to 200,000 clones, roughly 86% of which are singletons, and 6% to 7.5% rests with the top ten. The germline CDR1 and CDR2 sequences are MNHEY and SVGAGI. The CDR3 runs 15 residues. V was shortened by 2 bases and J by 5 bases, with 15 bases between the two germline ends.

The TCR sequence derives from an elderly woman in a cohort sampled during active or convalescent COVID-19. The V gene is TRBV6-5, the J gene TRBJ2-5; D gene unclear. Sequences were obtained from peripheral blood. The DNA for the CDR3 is TGTGCCAGCAGTTACAGACGAGGTACAAAGGAGACCCAGTACTTC. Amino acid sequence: CASSYRRGTKETQYF.